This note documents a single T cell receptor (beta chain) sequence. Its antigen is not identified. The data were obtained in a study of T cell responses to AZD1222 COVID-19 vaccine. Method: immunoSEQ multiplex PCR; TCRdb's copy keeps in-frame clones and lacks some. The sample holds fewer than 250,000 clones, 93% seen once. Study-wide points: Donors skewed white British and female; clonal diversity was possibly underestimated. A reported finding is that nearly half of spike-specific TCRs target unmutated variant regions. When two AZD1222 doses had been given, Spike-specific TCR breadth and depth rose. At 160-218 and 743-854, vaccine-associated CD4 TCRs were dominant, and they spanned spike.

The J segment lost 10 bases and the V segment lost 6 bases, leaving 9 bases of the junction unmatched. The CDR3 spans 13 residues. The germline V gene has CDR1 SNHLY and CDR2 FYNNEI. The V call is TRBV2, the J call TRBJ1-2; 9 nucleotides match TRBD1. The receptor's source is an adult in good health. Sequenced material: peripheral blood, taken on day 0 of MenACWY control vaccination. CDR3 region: CASSKGQGSDYTF. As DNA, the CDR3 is TGTGCCAGCAGCAAAGGACAGGGGTCCGACTACACCTTC.